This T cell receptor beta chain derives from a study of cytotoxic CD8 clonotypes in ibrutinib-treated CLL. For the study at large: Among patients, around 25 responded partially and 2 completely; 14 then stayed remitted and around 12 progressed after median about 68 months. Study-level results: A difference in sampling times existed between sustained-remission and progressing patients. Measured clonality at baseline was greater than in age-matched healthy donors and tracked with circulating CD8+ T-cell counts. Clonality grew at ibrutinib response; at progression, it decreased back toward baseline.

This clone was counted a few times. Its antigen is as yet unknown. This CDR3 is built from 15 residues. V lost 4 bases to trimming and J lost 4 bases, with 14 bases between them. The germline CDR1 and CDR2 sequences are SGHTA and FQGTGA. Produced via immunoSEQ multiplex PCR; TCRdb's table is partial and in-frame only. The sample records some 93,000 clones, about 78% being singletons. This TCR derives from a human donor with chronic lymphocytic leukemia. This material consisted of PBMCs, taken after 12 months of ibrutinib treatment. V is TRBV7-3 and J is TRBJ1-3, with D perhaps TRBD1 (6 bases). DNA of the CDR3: TGTGCCAGCAGCTATACCGGGACATCGGGAAACACCATATATTTT. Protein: CASSYTGTSGNTIYF.